This T cell receptor beta chain comes out of a study of early T cells in non-severe SARS-CoV-2 infection. Study summary: Chains were not paired, and sequencing was done on bulk RNA from unsorted whole blood. Study-level points and caveats: VDJdb matching skewed toward anti-spike CD8 responses, missing private and CD4 specificities.

Individual cDNA molecules carried attached unique molecular identifiers. TCRdb itself ran the 5' RACE reads through MiXCR, one entry per CDR3 protein. The sample includes about 23,000 distinct CDR3 sequences, around 4.2% seen only once; the top ten take about 7.8%. This clonotype was counted at least ten times. Its antigen is not known. In germline, CDR1 is SQVTM, CDR2 ANQGSEA. CDR3 length equals 18 residues. V was trimmed by 7 bases and J by 9 bases, leaving 36 bases between them. This receptor was obtained from an adult who was a healthcare worker with PCR-confirmed SARS-CoV-2 infection or an uninfected control (not recorded which). Source material: whole blood. V usage is TRBV29-1 and J usage is TRBJ2-5; D perhaps matches TRBD2 (10 bases). The chain's CDR3 is CSADPGQGGTSAYWAQYF. The CDR3 DNA reads as TGCAGCGCGGATCCGGGACAGGGTGGGACTAGCGCGTATTGGGCCCAGTACTTC.